The 30 T cell receptor beta chains reported below all come from one sample, sequenced in a study of T cells expressing NK-cell markers. For each CDR3 protein, TCRdb gives one entry from its re-call of the 5' RACE reads, without DNA. The sample includes a few hundred thousand distinct CDR3 sequences. The material sequenced was blood T cells: a sorted CD56 or NKG2C T cell subset, CD4+ or CD8+ T cells, or bulk PBMC T cells (not recorded which). These receptors came from a man aged 18-75 years in good health.

The chain uses TRBV6-1 and TRBJ1-4; TCRdb proposes TRBD1, but this gene call is untestable without DNA. CDR1 and CDR2 from the germline V gene are MNHNS and SASEGT. The CDR3 spans 15 residues. The CDR3 reads CASKNLGGLDEKLFF.

The rearrangement joins TRBV25-1 to TRBJ2-4; absent DNA, TCRdb's TRBD1 call cannot be checked. There are 21 residues in the CDR3. In germline, CDR1 is MGHDK, CDR2 SYGVNS. The chain's CDR3 is CASRPQDRAIKVILAKNIQYF.

The chain employs TRBV20-1 and TRBJ2-2; the TCRdb call, TRBD1, lacks DNA for checking. Germline V lookup: CDR1 DFQATT, CDR2 SNEGSKA (reference sequence). The CDR3 sequence is 14 residues long. The CDR3 loop is CSALGRGGWGELFF.

The V gene is TRBV18, the J gene TRBJ2-2. CDR1 is KGHSH and CDR2 is LQKENI in the germline V gene. This CDR3 is built from 13 residues. CDR3 residues: CASSPPGVRELFF. Supplemented by reference TRBV18 and TRBJ2-2, the full variable domain reads NAGVMQNPRHLVRRRGQEARLRCSPMKGHSHVYWYRQLPEEGLKFMVYLQKENIIDESGMPKERFSAEFPKEGPSILRIQQVVRGDSAAYFCASSPPGVRELFFGEGSRLTVL.

J is TRBJ2-7 and V is TRBV20-1; absent DNA, TCRdb's TRBD2 call cannot be checked. This CDR3 has 16 residues. Germline loops: CDR1 DFQATT, CDR2 SNEGSKA (reference sequence). The CDR3 spells CSARDYQLGDPYEQYF.

V and J are TRBV12-3 or TRBV12-4 and TRBJ1-5. This CDR3 has 11 residues. CDR3 in amino acids: CASSDTRTQHF.

J is TRBJ2-2 and V is TRBV5-1; TCRdb lists TRBD2, though no DNA is available to test this call. This CDR3 is 17 amino acids long. CDR1 is SGHRS and CDR2 is YFSETQ in the germline V gene. The CDR3 protein is CASSLVTGLAATGELFF.

The J gene is TRBJ2-1, the V gene TRBV5-1; TCRdb designates TRBD1, a call that cannot be tested without DNA. The CDR3 is 15 residues long. The germline gives CDR1 SGHRS, CDR2 YFSETQ. The CDR3 here is CASSSQGTFYNEQFF.

The chain couples TRBV28 to TRBJ2-7; there is no DNA to check the TCRdb D call of TRBD2. CDR3 size: 16 residues. Germline CDR1 is MDHEN and CDR2 is SYDVKM. The CDR3 here is CASSTGLAGGNHEQYF.

CDR3 in amino acids: CASSTDGQGLHYGYTF. The rearrangement joins TRBV5-1 to TRBJ1-2; the TRBD1 assignment by TCRdb is unverifiable without DNA. The germline CDR1 and CDR2 sequences are SGHRS and YFSETQ. The CDR3 runs to 16 residues.

The chain recombines TRBV29-1 with TRBJ2-1. Germline V gene sequence: CDR1 SQVTM, CDR2 ANQGSEA. The CDR3 is made up of 13 amino acids. The CDR3: CSVSEDTYNEQFF.

The chain carries TRBV5-1 and TRBJ2-3; TCRdb picks TRBD1, but there is no DNA to check that call. The germline CDR1 and CDR2 sequences are SGHRS and YFSETQ. This CDR3 is 15 amino acids long. The CDR3 region is CASGTGGRGTDTQYF.

This sequence joins TRBV5-1 and TRBJ2-5; absent DNA, TCRdb's TRBD1 call cannot be checked. The germline CDR1 and CDR2 sequences are SGHRS and YFSETQ. The length of the CDR3 is 15 residues. CDR3 region: CASNSGGASRETQYF.

The rearrangement joins TRBV6-1 to TRBJ2-7; the TCRdb D gene call, TRBD1, has no DNA to confirm it. The CDR3 loop spans 16 amino acids. Germline-derived CDR1 and CDR2 are MNHNS and SASEGT. This CDR3 is CASRELSGTGYYEQYF.

This sequence joins TRBV3-1 and TRBJ2-3; there is no DNA to check the TCRdb D call of TRBD1. Germline V gene sequence: CDR1 LGHDT, CDR2 YNNKEL (reference sequence). The length of the CDR3 is 13 residues. CDR3 region: CASSRSDRASQYF.

The genes are TRBV28 and TRBJ1-2; lacking DNA, the TRBD1 call made by TCRdb goes unchecked. The CDR3 is 12 residues long. CDR1 is MDHEN and CDR2 is SYDVKM in the germline V gene. This CDR3 reads CASSSGDYGYTF.

The chain carries TRBV9 and TRBJ1-1; TCRdb names TRBD1, which stays unverified in the absence of DNA. The germline V gene encodes CDR1 SGDLS and CDR2 YYNGEE. The length of the CDR3 is 15 residues. The CDR3 loop is CASSLEGGLNTEAFF.

This chain links TRBV6-1 with TRBJ1-6; no DNA is available, so the TRBD1 call from TCRdb remains unchecked. This CDR3 contains 15 residues. Germline assignment: CDR1 MNHNS and CDR2 SASEGT. CDR3 residues: CASSEFPGTGSPLHF.

V usage is TRBV28 and J usage is TRBJ1-2; there is no DNA to check the TCRdb D call of TRBD1. The CDR3 totals 14 residues. CDR1 and CDR2 (germline): MDHEN, SYDVKM. CDR3 sequence reads: CASRTLDRDHGYTF.

The chain uses TRBV6-1 and TRBJ2-1; checking the TCRdb D call of TRBD1 is not possible without DNA. Germline CDR1 MNHNS, CDR2 SASEGT. The length of the CDR3 is 15 residues. CDR3 protein: CASTPPGGPYNEQFF.

The rearrangement links TRBV15 to TRBJ2-3; lacking DNA, the TRBD1 call made by TCRdb goes unchecked. Per germline, CDR1 LNHNV and CDR2 YYDKDF (reference sequence). CDR3 length: 16 amino acids. CDR3 protein: CATSRGQGADKDTQYF.

V is TRBV6-1 and J is TRBJ1-1; TCRdb reports TRBD1, a call that lacks DNA to check it against. This CDR3 has 15 residues. The germline gives CDR1 MNHNS, CDR2 SASEGT. The chain's CDR3 is CASSEIGAMNTEAFF.

The gene calls are TRBV25-1 and TRBJ2-5; with no DNA, the TCRdb D assignment of TRBD1 cannot be verified. Per the germline V gene, CDR1 is MGHDK and CDR2 is SYGVNS. The CDR3 has 14 residues. The CDR3 loop reads CASSDLDREETQYF.

The rearrangement uses TRBV5-1 and TRBJ2-1; TCRdb proposes TRBD1, but this gene call is untestable without DNA. Per germline, CDR1 SGHRS and CDR2 YFSETQ. This CDR3 is built from 15 residues. The CDR3 reads CASSYRQVGDNEQFF.

The gene calls are TRBV6-5 and TRBJ1-1. This CDR3 is built from 16 residues. Germline V gives CDR1 MNHEY, CDR2 SVGAGI. CDR3 amino acids: CASSYSIVGMNTEAFF.

The chain has TRBV7-8 and TRBJ1-4; TCRdb reports TRBD1, a call that lacks DNA to check it against. This CDR3 has 16 residues. Germline CDR1 SGHVS, CDR2 FQNEAQ. The CDR3 sequence is CASSLEGRQVNEKLFF.

The gene calls are TRBV20-1 and TRBJ2-7; checking the TCRdb D call of TRBD1 is not possible without DNA. The CDR3 covers 15 residues. Germline CDR1 is DFQATT and CDR2 is SNEGSKA (reference sequence). The chain's CDR3 is CSARGSTGRPYEQYF.

The chain joins TRBV7-2 to TRBJ2-5; absent DNA, TCRdb's TRBD1 call cannot be checked. Germline values: CDR1 SGHTA, CDR2 FQGNSA. CDR3 length: 17 residues. CDR3 sequence: CASSLARSWPRTETQYF.

The chain couples TRBV12-3 or TRBV12-4 to TRBJ2-3; no DNA is available, so the TRBD2 call from TCRdb remains unchecked. The CDR3 contains 18 residues. CDR3 loop: CASSLRTSGGPYTDTQYF.

The genes are TRBV29-1 and TRBJ2-3; the D call of TRBD1 rests on TCRdb alone, since no DNA is present to check it. CDR1 is SQVTM, CDR2 ANQGSEA, per germline. This CDR3 has 15 amino acids. The CDR3: CSGRRDRGSPDTQYF.